The 19 T cell receptor beta chains listed next were all sequenced from one sample in a study of response to subunit inactivated influenza vaccine. MiXCR, applied by TCRdb to the RT-PCR reads, yields one record per CDR3 protein. The repertoire holds 530,000 or so distinct CDR3 sequences, with over 9.5% as singletons. Sample: PBMCs from blood, taken on the day of vaccination. These receptors were taken from a man aged 50 or older who received an inactivated influenza vaccine.

In this sample, this clonotype turned up a few times. The chain is built from TRBV27 and TRBJ2-2; tentative D call: TRBD1 (5 bases). The V end lost 4 bases, the J end lost 6 bases, and 9 bases lay between the germline ends. In germline, CDR1 is MNHEY, CDR2 SMNVEV (reference sequence). The length of the CDR3 is 13 residues. The CDR3 loop is CASSSQGSGELFF. The CDR3 DNA is TGTGCCAGCAGTTCGCAGGGTTCCGGGGAGCTGTTTTTT.

This clonotype was recorded at least ten times. The chain recombines TRBV27 with TRBJ1-2; 7 nucleotides line up with TRBD1. Germline CDR1 and CDR2: MNHEY and SMNVEV (reference sequence). This CDR3 spans 16 amino acids. The ends lost 7 bases at V and 10 bases at J; junction bases unmatched: 21. In DNA, the CDR3 is TGTGCCAGCACCCAAAGGGACAGAATTCACCTATTCGACTACACCTTC. Its translation is CASTQRDRIHLFDYTF.

This rearrangement joins TRBV10-3 to TRBJ2-5, with D possibly being TRBD2 (5 bases). With 10 bases removed from V and 1 base from J, the gap between germline ends came to 19 bases. The CDR3 has 15 amino acids. Germline V gene lookup returns CDR1 ENHRY and CDR2 SYGVKD. CDR3 nucleotide sequence: TGTGCCACCCTAAATAGCGCGGCTATCCAAGAGACCCAGTACTTC. Its protein is CATLNSAAIQETQYF.

The sample holds many counts of this clonotype. This rearrangement joins TRBV3-1 to TRBJ1-1, with a possible D match to TRBD1 (5 bases). CDR1 LGHDT and CDR2 YNNKEL come from the germline V gene (reference sequence). CDR3 length equals 16 residues. V was clipped by 0 bases and J by 0 bases, with 11 bases between them. The CDR3 region has the DNA TGTGCCAGCAGCCAAGATGGTGAGGGGATGAACACTGAAGCTTTCTTT. Translating it yields CASSQDGEGMNTEAFF.

This clonotype was observed a few times. The J gene is TRBJ2-2, the V gene TRBV7-2; the D gene is possibly TRBD2 (6 bases). Germline values: CDR1 SGHTA, CDR2 FQGNSA. The CDR3 length is 16 residues. V gave up 5 bases and J gave up 3 bases, with 16 bases separating them. The CDR3 is CASSPARLGHTGELFF. The CDR3 bases are TGTGCCAGCAGCCCAGCTCGACTAGGGCACACCGGGGAGCTGTTTTTT.

V and J are TRBV6-2 or TRBV6-3 and TRBJ2-4, with 16 bases that match TRBD2. V shed 3 bases, J shed 2 bases, and the junction held 10 bases outside the gene matches. The V gene's germline CDR1 is MNHEY and CDR2 SVGEGT. The CDR3 has 20 residues. CDR3 sequence reads: CASSYNPGLAGGISKNIQYF. In DNA form, the CDR3 reads TGTGCCAGCAGTTATAACCCGGGACTAGCGGGAGGGATATCCAAAAACATTCAGTACTTC.

This clonotype showed up just a few times. The rearrangement links TRBV7-2 to TRBJ2-7; 8 bases match TRBD2. Trimming at V came to 6 bases and at J to 4 bases, leaving 14 bases not matched to a gene. Per the germline V gene, CDR1 is SGHTA and CDR2 is FQGNSA. This CDR3 is 16 amino acids long. CDR3 sequence: CASRRGLAGTGYEQYF. The CDR3 DNA reads as TGTGCCAGCAGGCGGGGATTAGCGGGAACCGGGTACGAGCAGTACTTC.

V gene TRBV2 combines with J gene TRBJ2-1; D uncertain. V was clipped by 2 bases and J by 2 bases, with 10 bases between them. Germline CDR1 is SNHLY and CDR2 is FYNNEI. The CDR3 is made up of 15 amino acids. CDR3: CASSEMAEAYNEQFF. Here the CDR3 DNA reads TGTGCCAGCAGTGAAATGGCGGAAGCCTACAATGAGCAGTTCTTC.

This clonotype has only a few counts. The V and J genes are TRBV3-1 and TRBJ2-5; D is undetermined. This CDR3 spans 14 amino acids. Germline values: CDR1 LGHDT, CDR2 YNNKEL (reference sequence). Trimming left V 4 bases short and J 5 bases short, with 14 bases between. The CDR3 DNA reads TGTGCCAGCAGCCCCCGGCAGGTGGGGGAGACCCAGTACTTC. This codes for CASSPRQVGETQYF.

This clonotype was found a few times. V is TRBV5-5 and J is TRBJ2-3, with TRBD2 matching over 12 bases. The CDR3 runs 14 residues. Germline V gene sequence: CDR1 SGHKS, CDR2 YYEKEE (reference sequence). The trim removed 5 bases at V and 6 bases at J, leaving 4 bases unmatched. The CDR3, as DNA: TGTGCCAGCAGGAGACTAGCGGGGGAGGATACGCAGTATTTT. This gives the protein CASRRLAGEDTQYF.

This clonotype has just a few counts. V gene TRBV4-3 combines with J gene TRBJ2-1; TRBD2 matches 7 bases. In germline, CDR1 is LGHNA, CDR2 YSLEER. The J segment lost 4 bases and the V segment lost 0 bases, leaving 15 bases of the junction unmatched. This CDR3 region has 19 residues. CDR3 DNA: TGCGCCAGCAGCCAAGATCCCCCTAGCGGAGACCCATTTTACAATGAGCAGTTCTTC. It specifies CASSQDPPSGDPFYNEQFF.

This clonotype has ten or more counts. The chain has TRBV9 and TRBJ1-1, with a possible D match to TRBD1 (5 bases). This CDR3 comprises 14 residues. Per germline, CDR1 SGDLS and CDR2 YYNGEE. V gave up 4 bases and J gave up 7 bases, with 17 bases separating them. CDR3 region: CASSPGFGALEAFF. The CDR3 bases are TGTGCCAGCAGCCCGGGGTTCGGGGCCCTTGAAGCTTTCTTT.

Many counts were recorded for this clonotype. This chain connects TRBV5-1 to TRBJ1-3; D is unclear. The CDR3 length is 14 residues. V gave up 0 bases and J gave up 0 bases, with 4 bases separating them. Per the germline V gene, CDR1 is SGHRS and CDR2 is YFSETQ. In DNA form, the CDR3 reads TGCGCCAGCAGCTTGGCCAGCTCTGGAAACACCATATATTTT. Its translation: CASSLASSGNTIYF.

The chain recombines TRBV20-1 with TRBJ2-7; possibly TRBD2 for D (6 bases). The CDR3 loop spans 16 amino acids. V dropped 0 bases and J dropped 0 bases, with 15 bases sitting between them. Germline-derived CDR1 and CDR2 are DFQATT and SNEGSKA (reference sequence). The CDR3 nucleotides are TGCAGTGCTAGAGATTTTCGACGGGGGAGCTCCTACGAGCAGTACTTC. This codes for CSARDFRRGSSYEQYF.

The chain uses TRBV29-1 and TRBJ2-3, with 7 positions matching TRBD1. Germline V gene lookup returns CDR1 SQVTM and CDR2 ANQGSEA. V trimming: 4 bases; J trimming: 4 bases; junction bases outside the gene matches: 17. The CDR3 spans 17 residues. The CDR3 protein is CSVVSHPPPQGADTQYF. The CDR3 DNA reads as TGCAGCGTTGTGAGTCACCCACCTCCTCAGGGGGCAGATACGCAGTATTTT.

Here the CDR3 DNA reads TGCAGCGTTGAAGGCCGGGGGACCTACGAGCAGTACTTC. Protein: CSVEGRGTYEQYF. The chain links TRBV29-1 to TRBJ2-7; D is perhaps TRBD2 (6 bases). From germline, CDR1 is SQVTM and CDR2 ANQGSEA. V was pared by 1 base and J by 2 bases, with 9 bases between. CDR3 length equals 13 residues.

This clonotype was seen many times. The V call is TRBV5-5, the J call TRBJ2-7; the D gene is possibly TRBD2 (5 bases). Germline loops: CDR1 SGHKS, CDR2 YYEKEE (reference sequence). The CDR3 runs 14 residues. Trimming took 1 base from V and 2 from J, leaving 10 bases between them. This CDR3 reads CASSLSDGTYEQYF. CDR3 nucleotides: TGTGCCAGCAGCTTGTCGGACGGGACCTACGAGCAGTACTTC.

The chain joins TRBV20-1 to TRBJ2-1; 7 positions agree with TRBD2. Losses at the gene ends were 2 bases for V and 8 bases for J; bases not matched to a gene: 12. Germline assignment: CDR1 DFQATT and CDR2 SNEGSKA (reference sequence). The CDR3 runs 15 residues. CDR3 amino acids: CSARNRGSRRHEQFF. In DNA, the CDR3 is TGCAGTGCTAGAAATCGCGGGAGCAGGCGTCATGAGCAGTTCTTC.

The J gene is TRBJ2-1, the V gene TRBV20-1; 7 bases are shared with TRBD2. This CDR3 is 15 amino acids long. Germline values: CDR1 DFQATT, CDR2 SNEGSKA (reference sequence). The junction had 5 bases not matched to a gene; V was cut back by 2 bases and J by 1 base. The CDR3 is CSARPRRGSYNEQFF. The CDR3 DNA sequence: TGCAGTGCTAGACCCCGGCGGGGGTCCTACAATGAGCAGTTCTTC.